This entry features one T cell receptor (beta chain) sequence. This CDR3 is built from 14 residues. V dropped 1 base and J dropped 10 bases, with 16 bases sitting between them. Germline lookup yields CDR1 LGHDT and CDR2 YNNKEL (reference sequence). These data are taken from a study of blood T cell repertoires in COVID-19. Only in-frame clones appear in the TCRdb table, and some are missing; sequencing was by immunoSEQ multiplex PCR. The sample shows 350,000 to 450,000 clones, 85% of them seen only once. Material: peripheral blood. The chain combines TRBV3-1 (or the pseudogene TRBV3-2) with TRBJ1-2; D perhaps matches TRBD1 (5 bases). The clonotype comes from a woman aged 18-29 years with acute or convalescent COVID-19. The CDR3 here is CASSQGRVWESYTF. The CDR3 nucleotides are TGTGCCAGCAGCCAAGGCAGGGTATGGGAATCCTACACCTTC.